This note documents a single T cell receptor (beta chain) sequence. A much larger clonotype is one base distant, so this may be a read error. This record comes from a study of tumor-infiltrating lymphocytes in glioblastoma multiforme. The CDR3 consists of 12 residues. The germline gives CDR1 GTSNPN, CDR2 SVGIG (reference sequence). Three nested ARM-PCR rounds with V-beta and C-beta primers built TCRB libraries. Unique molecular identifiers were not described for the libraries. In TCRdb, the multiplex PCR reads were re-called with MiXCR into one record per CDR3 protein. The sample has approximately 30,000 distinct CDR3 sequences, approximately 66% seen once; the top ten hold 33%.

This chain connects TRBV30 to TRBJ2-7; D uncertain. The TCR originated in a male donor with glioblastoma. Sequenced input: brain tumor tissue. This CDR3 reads CAWIQDSYKQYF. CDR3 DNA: TGTGCCTGGATACAAGACTCCTACAAGCAGTACTTC.